These 26 T cell receptor beta chains were sequenced from one sample in a study of CD8+ T cells in alopecia areata. Sequencing used cDNA as its template, made by extracting RNA and reverse transcribing it. TCRdb keeps only in-frame clones here, not all; method: immunoSEQ multiplex PCR. Of around 200,000 clones in the sample, around 66% are singletons; the top ten hold 4.2%. Noted treatment: oral pan-JAK inhibitor, 5-10 mg twice daily. The specimen comprised CD4+ T cells sorted from blood, sampled at week 4, from a patient treated with tofacitinib. These receptors were obtained from a human donor with alopecia areata.

This clone was observed a handful of times. V usage is TRBV11-3 and J usage is TRBJ2-5, with unresolved D. This CDR3 contains 13 residues. Trimming removed 3 bases from V and 5 bases from J, with 10 bases in between. Germline V gives CDR1 SGHNT, CDR2 YENEEA. CDR3 in amino acids: CASSLPAVETQYF. CDR3 nucleotides: TGTGCCAGCAGCTTGCCCGCTGTGGAGACCCAGTACTTC.

V is TRBV7-2 and J is TRBJ1-5, with 7 bases that match TRBD1. The CDR3 is 15 amino acids. V lost 5 bases and J lost 5; bases outside the gene matches: 9. The V gene's germline CDR1 is SGHTA and CDR2 FQGNSA. The CDR3 region is CASSRDSFTDQPQHF. CDR3 sequence (DNA): TGTGCCAGCAGCAGGGACAGCTTTACGGATCAGCCCCAGCATTTT.

In its sample, this clone was seen a few times. The V and J genes are TRBV7-8 and TRBJ1-2; D is ambiguous. This CDR3 spans 13 amino acids. Germline V gene data show CDR1 as SGHVS and CDR2 as FQNEAQ. Trimming shortened V by 5 bases and J by 7 bases, and 14 bases separated the two germline ends. CDR3 in amino acids: CASSAAGISGYTF. The CDR3, as DNA: TGTGCCAGCAGCGCGGCCGGGATCTCTGGCTACACCTTC.

The gene calls are TRBV29-1 and TRBJ2-2; 11 bases line up with TRBD1. CDR3 size: 14 residues. Germline V lookup: CDR1 SQVTM, CDR2 ANQGSEA. The J segment lost 6 bases and the V segment lost 5 bases, leaving 5 bases of the junction unmatched. The CDR3 DNA follows: TGCAGCGTTTCCCCGGGACAGGGGGCCGGGGAGCTGTTTTTT. Its protein is CSVSPGQGAGELFF.

The rearrangement joins TRBV29-1 to TRBJ1-2; possibly TRBD1 for D (5 bases). This CDR3 has 11 amino acids. Germline lookup yields CDR1 SQVTM and CDR2 ANQGSEA. Trimming took off 5 bases at V and 6 bases at J, with 10 bases between the two ends. CDR3 protein: CSVRAGNGYTF. The CDR3 DNA follows: TGCAGCGTTAGGGCAGGGAATGGCTACACCTTC.

V is TRBV5-1 and J is TRBJ2-7; tentatively, D is TRBD2 (6 bases). V dropped 0 bases and J dropped 2 bases, with 15 bases sitting between them. Germline V lookup: CDR1 SGHRS, CDR2 YFSETQ. CDR3 length: 16 amino acids. The CDR3: CASSLAAGTRTYEQYF. CDR3 DNA sequence: TGCGCCAGCAGCTTGGCGGCGGGGACCAGAACCTACGAGCAGTACTTC. The complete variable domain, with remaining parts taken from reference TRBV5-1 and TRBJ2-7, reads KAGVTQTPRYLIKTRGQQVTLSCSPISGHRSVSWYQQTPGQGLQFLFEYFSETQRNKGNFPGRFSGRQFSNSRSEMNVSTLELGDSALYLCASSLAAGTRTYEQYFGPGTRLTVT.

This clone has a handful of counts. The genes are TRBV29-1 and TRBJ1-5; tentatively, D is TRBD1 (5 bases). Germline CDR1 reads SQVTM; CDR2 reads ANQGSEA. Trimming pared 4 bases from V and 7 bases from J, leaving 11 bases between. The CDR3 consists of 12 residues. CDR3 region: CSVGEGSQPQHF. The CDR3 DNA sequence: TGCAGCGTTGGAGAGGGGAGCCAGCCCCAGCATTTT.

This clone was seen more than once but under ten times. The rearrangement uses TRBV19 and TRBJ1-2; D is ambiguous. This CDR3 contains 18 residues. Germline V gene lookup returns CDR1 LNHDA and CDR2 SQIVND (reference sequence). V gave up 0 bases and J gave up 4 bases, with 21 bases separating them. The CDR3 here is CASSIDQTPTEGIYGYTF. The DNA of the CDR3 is TGTGCCAGTAGTATAGATCAAACGCCGACTGAGGGCATCTATGGCTACACCTTC.

This clone showed up just once. This sequence joins TRBV14 and TRBJ1-6; D gene unclear. From germline, CDR1 is SGHDN and CDR2 FVKESK. The germline V and J ends were trimmed by 7 bases and 11 bases, with 12 bases remaining between them. This CDR3 comprises 12 residues. CDR3 DNA: TGTGCCAGCATGATCTCCCAAACACCCCTCCACTTT. It yields the protein CASMISQTPLHF.

The chain is built from TRBV5-1 and TRBJ2-3; 7 positions match TRBD2. The CDR3 is 15 residues long. Germline loops: CDR1 SGHRS, CDR2 YFSETQ. V shed 4 bases, J shed 2 bases, and the junction held 7 bases outside the gene matches. The CDR3 DNA reads TGCGCCAGCAGCCCATCTACTAGCGCCACAGATACGCAGTATTTT. Translation: CASSPSTSATDTQYF.

V is TRBV11-1 and J is TRBJ2-5; D assignment may be TRBD1 or TRBD2 (6 bases each). CDR3 length: 14 residues. CDR1 and CDR2 (germline): SGHAT, FQDESV (reference sequence). Trimming cost V 4 bases and J 3 bases, with 12 bases left between them. The CDR3 nucleotides are TGTGCCAGCAGCTCCGGGGGACAAAAAGAGACCCAGTACTTC. This sequence encodes CASSSGGQKETQYF.

The chain combines TRBV29-1 with TRBJ2-7; D is possibly TRBD1 (6 bases). The V end lost 8 bases, the J end lost 3 bases, and 11 bases lay between the germline ends. The CDR3 loop spans 11 amino acids. From germline, CDR1 is SQVTM and CDR2 ANQGSEA. The CDR3 spells CSSKQGYEQYF. CDR3 DNA sequence: TGCAGCTCGAAACAGGGCTACGAGCAGTACTTC.

Only a few counts were recorded for this clone. The V call is TRBV27, the J call TRBJ1-2; D ambiguous. The V and J ends lost 3 bases and 5 bases respectively, with 13 bases between them. The CDR3 sequence is 14 residues long. Germline V gives CDR1 MNHEY, CDR2 SMNVEV (reference sequence). The CDR3 DNA follows: TGTGCCAGCAGTTTTAAGTTAGCAGATTATGGCTACACCTTC. Residues: CASSFKLADYGYTF.

V usage is TRBV7-2 and J usage is TRBJ1-2; 7 bases agree with TRBD1. Germline values: CDR1 SGHTA, CDR2 FQGNSA. V dropped 0 bases and J dropped 6; count of bases not matched to a gene: 7. The CDR3 has 15 amino acids. For the CDR3, the DNA is TGTGCCAGCAGCTTAGCTACCCAGGGGGTGAATGGCTACACCTTC. Its translation is CASSLATQGVNGYTF.

This clone was counted only a few times. The sample contains more than one DNA sequence encoding this CDR3. The V gene is TRBV30, the J gene TRBJ1-5, with D possibly being TRBD1 (5 bases). Trimming took 3 bases from V and 1 from J, leaving 10 bases between them. The CDR3 is made up of 14 amino acids. Germline CDR1 reads GTSNPN; CDR2 reads SVGIG (reference sequence). CDR3 coding DNA: TGTGCCTGGAGCGTTGGGGGGAGCAATCAGCCCCAGCATTTT. Protein: CAWSVGGSNQPQHF.

The V gene is TRBV12-5, the J gene TRBJ1-2; no reliable D call. V was trimmed by 0 bases and J by 5 bases, leaving 16 bases between them. Germline V CDR1 and CDR2: LGHNT, FRNRAP. The CDR3 runs to 16 residues. Written as DNA, the CDR3 is TGTGCTAGTGGTTTGGTAGCTGGAGGTCCTTTATATGGCTACACCTTC. This translates into CASGLVAGGPLYGYTF.

CDR3 nucleotide sequence: TGTGCCAGCAGCTCTCGGCGGGGAGGGATCGGCACTGAAGCTTTCTTT. It is translated as CASSSRRGGIGTEAFF. The chain carries TRBV5-4 and TRBJ1-1, with D unclear. The length of the CDR3 is 16 residues. The V and J ends lost 3 bases and 4 bases respectively, with 19 bases between them. The germline gives CDR1 SGHNT, CDR2 YYREEE (reference sequence).

CDR3 amino acids: CASSSPGQGINEQFF. The CDR3, as DNA: TGTGCCAGCAGTTCCCCGGGACAGGGGATAAATGAGCAGTTCTTC. The chain links TRBV6-5 to TRBJ2-1; 10 nucleotides agree with TRBD1. The CDR3 has 15 amino acids. J gave up 7 bases and V 4 bases, and 7 bases lay outside the gene matches. Germline CDR1 is MNHEY and CDR2 is SVGAGI.

This clone was found once. The chain is built from TRBV5-4 and TRBJ1-1; 8 nucleotides align to TRBD1. The length of the CDR3 is 15 residues. The ends lost 3 bases at V and 3 bases at J; junction bases unmatched: 7. Germline CDR1 is SGHNT and CDR2 is YYREEE (reference sequence). CDR3 DNA: TGTGCCAGCAGCTCTTCTGGACAGGGTTACACTGAAGCTTTCTTT. The encoded protein is CASSSSGQGYTEAFF.

In its sample, this clone was seen a few times. Other DNA sequences of this sample code for an identical CDR3. V gene TRBV7-9 combines with J gene TRBJ2-3; D is ambiguous. Trimming shortened V by 1 base and J by 1 base, and 3 bases separated the two germline ends. Germline CDR1 and CDR2: SEHNR and FQNEAQ (reference sequence). The CDR3 consists of 13 residues. CDR3 residues: CASSLVGTDTQYF. The CDR3 region has the DNA TGTGCCAGCAGCTTAGTAGGCACAGATACGCAGTATTTT.

This clone was picked up one time. V is TRBV7-6 and J is TRBJ2-5; 11 bases fit TRBD2. This CDR3 has 14 amino acids. Germline CDR1 and CDR2: SGHVS and FNYEAQ. Trimming removed 5 bases from V and 4 bases from J; junction bases left unmatched: 3. The CDR3 DNA is TGTGCCAGCAGCGTCGGACTAGCGGGAGAGACCCAGTACTTC. Encoded protein: CASSVGLAGETQYF.

About this clone: Additional DNA sequences in this sample encode the identical CDR3. The V call is TRBV30, the J call TRBJ1-2, with no clear D. The CDR3 length is 11 residues. CDR1 GTSNPN and CDR2 SVGIG come from the germline V gene (reference sequence). Deletions cut 0 bases from V and 7 bases from J, with 6 bases between. CDR3 protein: CAWSVSGGYTF. CDR3 DNA: TGTGCCTGGAGTGTATCCGGTGGCTACACCTTC.

This clone appeared a few times. The rearrangement uses TRBV5-6 and TRBJ2-5; 8 nucleotides match TRBD2. Germline lookup yields CDR1 SGHDT and CDR2 YYEEEE. The CDR3 has 16 amino acids. V gave up 3 bases and J gave up 4 bases; unmatched junction bases: 11. CDR3 DNA: TGTGCCAGCAGCTCCCCGGGGGGGATCTCGCGAGAGACCCAGTACTTC. Its protein product is CASSSPGGISRETQYF. Looking up the rest from reference TRBV5-6 and TRBJ2-5 gives the full variable domain: DAGVTQSPTHLIKTRGQQVTLRCSPKSGHDTVSWYQQALGQGPQFIFQYYEEEERQRGNFPDRFSGHQFPNYSSELNVNALLLGDSALYLCASSSPGGISRETQYFGPGTRLLVL.

The rearrangement links TRBV5-1 to TRBJ1-2; D perhaps matches TRBD1 (5 bases). The CDR3 has 14 amino acids. CDR1 is SGHRS, CDR2 YFSETQ, per germline. V was clipped by 4 bases and J by 4 bases, with 14 bases between them. The CDR3 region is CASSPGQGRYGYTF. The CDR3 nucleotides read TGCGCCAGCAGCCCCGGACAAGGCCGCTATGGCTACACCTTC.

The chain is built from TRBV4-3 and TRBJ2-3; 12 bases agree with TRBD2. The CDR3 contains 17 residues. Germline CDR1 and CDR2: LGHNA and YSLEER. V lost 1 base to trimming and J lost 0 bases; unmatched junction nucleotides: 2. The CDR3 is CASSQGGTSGSTDTQYF. DNA of the CDR3: TGCGCCAGCAGCCAAGGGGGGACTAGCGGGAGCACAGATACGCAGTATTTT.

V is TRBV4-3 and J is TRBJ2-4; D is possibly TRBD1 (5 bases). V gave up 0 bases and J gave up 7 bases, with 13 bases separating them. The CDR3 is 15 amino acids. Germline CDR1 and CDR2: LGHNA and YSLEER. CDR3 DNA: TGCGCCAGCAGCCAAGATTTACAGGTTGGGAACATTCAGTACTTC. Its protein is CASSQDLQVGNIQYF.